The clone carrying this TCR beta chain was counted a few times. Its antigen is unknown. This specimen belongs to a study of shared clonotypes between healthy human individuals. On the study more broadly: A donor's plate count was three for CD4 naive and three for CD4 memory; CD8 naive had two and CD8 memory one. Notes on the study in general: Relative to clonotypes present in all four donors, those not shared had lower generation probabilities. Generally, naive subsets came out with larger estimated richness than memory subsets.

Only in-frame clones appear in the TCRdb table, and some are missing; sequencing was by immunoSEQ multiplex PCR. In the table there are approximately 2.5 million clones, more than 90% of which are singletons. Per germline, CDR1 KGHSH and CDR2 LQKENI. This CDR3 comprises 13 residues. V was shortened by 1 base and J by 7 bases, with 7 bases between the two germline ends. The sample comprised naive CD4+ T cells sorted from blood. Regarding subset: CD45RA+ positively selected. The TCR was taken from a young man in good health. This sequence joins TRBV18 and TRBJ2-2, with D unclear. As DNA, the CDR3 is TGTGCCAGCTCACCACAGAGTATCGGGGAGCTGTTTTTT. Translated, it gives CASSPQSIGELFF. Together with reference TRBV18 and TRBJ2-2, the CDR3 gives the full variable domain: NAGVMQNPRHLVRRRGQEARLRCSPMKGHSHVYWYRQLPEEGLKFMVYLQKENIIDESGMPKERFSAEFPKEGPSILRIQQVVRGDSAAYFCASSPQSIGELFFGEGSRLTVL.